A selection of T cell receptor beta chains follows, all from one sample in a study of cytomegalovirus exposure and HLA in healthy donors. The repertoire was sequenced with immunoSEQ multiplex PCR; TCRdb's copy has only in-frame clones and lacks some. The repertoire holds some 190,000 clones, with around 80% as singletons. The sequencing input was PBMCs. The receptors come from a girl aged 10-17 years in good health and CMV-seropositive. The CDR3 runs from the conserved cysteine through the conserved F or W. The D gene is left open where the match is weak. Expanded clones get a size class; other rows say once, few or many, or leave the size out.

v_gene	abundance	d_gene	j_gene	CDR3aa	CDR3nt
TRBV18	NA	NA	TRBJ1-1	CASLLIREGTEAFF	TGTGCCAGCTTATTAATACGGGAGGGCACTGAAGCTTTCTTT
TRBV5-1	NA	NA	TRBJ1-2	CASSLGGGYTF	TGCGCCAGCAGCTTGGGAGGGGGCTACACCTTC
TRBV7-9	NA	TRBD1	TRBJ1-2	CASSARDRVDYGYTF	TGTGCCAGCAGCGCCAGGGACAGGGTTGACTATGGCTACACCTTC
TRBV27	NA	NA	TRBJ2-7	CASRRIPATTYEQYF	TGTGCCAGCAGGAGAATCCCCGCAACTACCTACGAGCAGTACTTC
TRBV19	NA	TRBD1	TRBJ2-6	CASSPAGRGQGANVLTF	TGTGCCAGTAGCCCGGCGGGCAGGGGGCAAGGGGCCAACGTCCTGACTTTC
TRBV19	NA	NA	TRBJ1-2	CASKRDNYGYTF	TGTGCCAGTAAGAGGGATAACTATGGCTACACCTTC
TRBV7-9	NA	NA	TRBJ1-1	CASDEGAEAFF	TGTGCCAGCGACGAGGGGGCTGAAGCTTTCTTT
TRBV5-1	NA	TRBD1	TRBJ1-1	CASSPTGGYTEAFF	TGCGCCAGCAGCCCCACAGGGGGGTACACTGAAGCTTTCTTT
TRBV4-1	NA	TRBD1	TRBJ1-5	CASSQGTGGAQPQHF	TGCGCCAGCAGCCAAGGGACAGGGGGGGCTCAGCCCCAGCATTTT
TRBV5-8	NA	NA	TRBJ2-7	CASSPVRESTTYEQYF	TGTGCCAGCAGCCCCGTTCGAGAGTCTACTACCTACGAGCAGTACTTC
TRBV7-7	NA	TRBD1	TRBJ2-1	CASSSGQGAYNEQFF	TGTGCTAGCAGCTCGGGACAGGGGGCTTACAATGAGCAGTTCTTC
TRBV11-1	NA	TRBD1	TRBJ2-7	CASSLDRDRGYYEQYF	TGTGCCAGCAGCTTAGATCGGGACAGGGGGTACTACGAGCAGTACTTC
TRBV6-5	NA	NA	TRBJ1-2	CASSPSDTYGYTF	TGTGCCAGCAGTCCGTCCGACACCTATGGCTACACCTTC
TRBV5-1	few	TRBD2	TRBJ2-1	CASSLGTRADSSHEQFF	TGCGCCAGCAGCTTAGGGACTAGGGCGGATTCATCCCATGAGCAGTTCTTC
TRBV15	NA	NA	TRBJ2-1	CATSSNGLSPFYNEQFF	TGTGCCACCAGCAGCAACGGACTCAGCCCCTTCTACAATGAGCAGTTCTTC
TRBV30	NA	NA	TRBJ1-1	CARDSRNTEAFF	TGTGCCAGAGACAGCCGGAACACTGAAGCTTTCTTT
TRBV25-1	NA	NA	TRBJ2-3	CASSGFRGASTDTQYF	TGTGCCAGCAGTGGTTTCCGGGGGGCTAGCACAGATACGCAGTATTTT
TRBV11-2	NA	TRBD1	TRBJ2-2	CASSRRGQGQGELFF	TGTGCCAGCAGTCGACGCGGACAGGGGCAAGGGGAGCTGTTTTTT
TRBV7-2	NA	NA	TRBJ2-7	CASSLGRVAYEQYF	TGTGCCAGCAGCTTAGGCAGGGTAGCCTACGAGCAGTACTTC
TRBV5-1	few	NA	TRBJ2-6	CASSLEQGTGANVLTF	TGCGCCAGCAGCTTGGAGCAGGGGACGGGGGCCAACGTCCTGACTTTC
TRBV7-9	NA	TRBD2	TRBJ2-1	CASSSLAGVDDEQFF	TGTGCCAGCAGCTCCCTAGCGGGAGTTGACGATGAGCAGTTCTTC
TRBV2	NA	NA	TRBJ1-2	CASIEPGANYGYTF	TGTGCCAGCATCGAACCAGGGGCTAACTATGGCTACACCTTC
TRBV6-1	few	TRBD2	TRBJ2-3	CASSGLSGKPSTDTQYF	TGTGCCAGCAGTGGACTTAGCGGGAAGCCTAGCACAGATACGCAGTATTTT
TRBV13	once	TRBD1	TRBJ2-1	CASSFDRGTINNEQFF	TGTGCCAGCAGCTTTGACAGGGGGACGATTAACAATGAGCAGTTCTTC
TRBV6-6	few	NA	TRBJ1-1	CASSYEGAGTEAFF	TGTGCCAGCAGTTACGAGGGCGCGGGCACTGAAGCTTTCTTT
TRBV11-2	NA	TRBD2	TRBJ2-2	CASSPRGSGRTGELFF	TGTGCCAGCAGCCCCCGGGGGAGCGGGAGAACAGGGGAGCTGTTTTTT
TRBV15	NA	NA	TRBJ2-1	CATSRGGTQEQFF	TGTGCCACCAGCAGAGGTGGGACACAAGAGCAGTTCTTC
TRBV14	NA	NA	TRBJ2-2	CASSQGGHPLAGELFF	TGTGCCAGCAGCCAAGGTGGGCACCCACTGGCCGGGGAGCTGTTTTTT
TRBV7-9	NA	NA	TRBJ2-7	CASSYREPHEQYF	TGTGCCAGCAGCTACCGGGAGCCCCACGAGCAGTACTTC
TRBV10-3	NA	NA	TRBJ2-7	CAISEPGKSGEQYF	TGTGCCATCAGTGAGCCGGGTAAATCGGGCGAGCAGTACTTC
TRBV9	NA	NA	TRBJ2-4	CASSVVAAQYF	TGTGCCAGCAGCGTAGTCGCGGCACAGTACTTC
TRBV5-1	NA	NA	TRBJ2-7	CASSLIARIEQYF	TGCGCCAGCAGCTTGATAGCAAGAATCGAGCAGTACTTC
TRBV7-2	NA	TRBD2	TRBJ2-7	CASSLAGTSGSSYEQYF	TGTGCCAGCAGCTTAGCGGGGACTAGCGGGAGTTCCTACGAGCAGTACTTC
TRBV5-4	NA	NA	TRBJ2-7	CASSLFLDLEQYF	TGTGCCAGCAGCTTGTTCCTGGACTTGGAGCAGTACTTC
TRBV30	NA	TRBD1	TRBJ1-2	CAFRQGGLNYGYTF	TGTGCCTTCCGACAGGGAGGTCTTAACTATGGCTACACCTTC
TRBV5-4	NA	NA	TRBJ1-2	CASSLGDFSYGYTF	TGTGCCAGCAGCTTGGGGGACTTTTCCTATGGCTACACCTTC
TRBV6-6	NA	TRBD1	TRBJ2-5	CASSSRDRGQETQYF	TGTGCCAGCAGTTCCCGGGACAGGGGGCAAGAGACCCAGTACTTC
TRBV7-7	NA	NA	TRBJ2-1	CASSPWDISGTYNEQFF	TGTGCTAGCAGCCCGTGGGACATAAGCGGGACCTACAATGAGCAGTTCTTC
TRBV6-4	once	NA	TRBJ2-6	CASSDGGLGSGANVLTF	TGTGCCAGCAGTGATGGAGGTCTAGGGTCTGGGGCCAACGTCCTGACTTTC
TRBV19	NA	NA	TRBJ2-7	CASSGSSTYEQYF	TGTGCCAGTAGTGGGTCTAGCACCTACGAGCAGTACTTC
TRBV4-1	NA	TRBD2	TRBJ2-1	CASSQQTSGDNEQFF	TGCGCCAGCAGCCAACAGACTAGCGGGGACAATGAGCAGTTCTTC
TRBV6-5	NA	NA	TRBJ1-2	CASTAQNYGYTF	TGTGCCAGCACTGCACAGAACTATGGCTACACCTTC
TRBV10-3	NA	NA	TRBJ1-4	CANQRKVGEKLFF	TGTGCCAACCAGCGGAAAGTGGGTGAAAAACTGTTTTTT
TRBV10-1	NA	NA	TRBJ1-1	CASSVARAGTEAFF	TGCGCCAGCAGTGTCGCCAGGGCGGGAACTGAAGCTTTCTTT
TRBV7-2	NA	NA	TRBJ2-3	CASSLMGLGTDTQYF	TGTGCCAGCAGCTTAATGGGACTCGGCACAGATACGCAGTATTTT
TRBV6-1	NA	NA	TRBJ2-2	CASRERVLDTGELFF	TGTGCCAGCAGAGAGCGGGTACTGGACACCGGGGAGCTGTTTTTT
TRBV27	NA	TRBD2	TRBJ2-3	CASSPLFTGTSFIYTQYF	TGTGCCAGCAGTCCCCTATTTACCGGGACTAGCTTCATCTATACGCAGTATTTT
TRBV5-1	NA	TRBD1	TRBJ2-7	CASSLGQGPDEQYF	TGCGCCAGCAGCCTCGGACAGGGGCCCGACGAGCAGTACTTC
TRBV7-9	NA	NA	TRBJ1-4	CASSFSLLNEKLFF	TGTGCCAGCAGCTTCTCTCTCCTTAATGAAAAACTGTTTTTT
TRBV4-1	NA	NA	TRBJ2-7	CASSPKAGSYVEQYF	TGCGCCAGCAGCCCAAAAGCCGGGAGCTACGTGGAGCAGTACTTC
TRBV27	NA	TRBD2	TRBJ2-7	CASSLSGIAGTYEQYF	TGTGCCAGCAGTTTATCCGGAATAGCGGGGACCTACGAGCAGTACTTC
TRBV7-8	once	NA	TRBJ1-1	CASSRGVRTLNTEAFF	TGTGCCAGCAGCCGAGGAGTCAGAACCTTGAACACTGAAGCTTTCTTT